The rows below give T cell receptor beta chains drawn from one sample of a study of T cell responses to AZD1222 COVID-19 vaccine. Sequencing was performed with immunoSEQ multiplex PCR; in TCRdb, only in-frame clones are kept and a portion is missing. The sample records 96,000 or so clones, roughly nine tenths being singletons. The sequenced sample was peripheral blood, obtained on day 0 of AZD1222 vaccination. Receptor source: an adult in good health. Both conserved end residues are part of each CDR3. A D gene is named only where the DNA matches it firmly. A clone size is listed for some rows: how often the clone was seen (once, few, many), or a class if it is expanded.

>TRBV9|.|TRBD1|TRBJ1-2
CASSTRDSPSSQAYGYTF
TGTGCCAGCAGCACTCGGGACAGCCCGTCCAGTCAGGCCTATGGCTACACCTTC
>TRBV7-4|few|.|TRBJ1-6
CASSLMTGRVPYNSPLHF
TGTGCCAGCAGCCTCATGACCGGCAGGGTCCCCTATAATTCACCCCTCCACTTT
>TRBV11-2|few|.|TRBJ2-1
CASSRRDGLTYNEQFF
TGTGCCAGCAGCCGACGGGACGGCTTGACCTACAATGAGCAGTTCTTC
>TRBV7-2|.|TRBD1|TRBJ2-7
CASSPPSTGRSEQYF
TGTGCCAGCAGCCCCCCCTCGACAGGGAGATCCGAGCAGTACTTC
>TRBV9|.|.|TRBJ1-3
CASSDGTRNTIYF
TGTGCCAGCAGCGACGGGACAAGGAACACCATATATTTT
>TRBV27|.|TRBD1|TRBJ1-1
CASSLLRYKGQRDTEAFF
TGTGCCAGCAGTTTATTAAGGTATAAGGGACAGAGAGACACTGAAGCTTTCTTT
>TRBV19|.|.|TRBJ1-5
CASTSRANQPQHF
TGTGCCAGTACGAGCAGGGCCAATCAGCCCCAGCATTTT
>TRBV9|.|TRBD1|TRBJ1-6
CASSVAGGRGYNSPLHF
TGTGCCAGCAGCGTAGCGGGGGGCAGGGGGTATAATTCACCCCTCCACTTT
>TRBV11-2|.|.|TRBJ1-6
CASSFGQLDSPLHF
TGTGCCAGCAGCTTTGGACAGTTAGACTCACCCCTCCACTTT
>TRBV27|.|.|TRBJ2-5
CASSLSPQGLETQYF
TGTGCCAGCAGTTTATCGCCACAGGGTTTGGAGACCCAGTACTTC
>TRBV5-5|.|.|TRBJ2-1
CASSTDSPTLSNEQFF
TGTGCCAGCAGCACCGACAGTCCTACGCTGTCCAATGAGCAGTTCTTC
>TRBV7-2|.|.|TRBJ1-2
CASSSRASDYGYTF
TGTGCCAGCAGCTCCCGGGCCTCTGATTATGGCTACACCTTC
>TRBV7-7|.|TRBD2|TRBJ2-2
CASSPTAGGTTGELFF
TGTGCTAGCAGCCCGACAGCGGGGGGGACCACCGGGGAGCTGTTTTTT
>TRBV5-1|.|.|TRBJ2-1
CASSPGSGWNEQFF
TGCGCCAGCAGCCCTGGGTCAGGATGGAATGAGCAGTTCTTC
>TRBV27|.|.|TRBJ1-3
CASSSDRRSGNTIYF
TGTGCCAGCAGTTCTGACAGGAGGTCTGGAAACACCATATATTTT
>TRBV5-5|.|.|TRBJ1-4
CASSLGGLGDEKLFF
TGTGCCAGCAGCTTGGGGGGGCTAGGTGATGAAAAACTGTTTTTT
>TRBV30|.|.|TRBJ2-1
CAWNRGVQSYNEQFF
TGTGCCTGGAACCGCGGGGTTCAATCCTACAATGAGCAGTTCTTC
>TRBV15|.|.|TRBJ1-1
CATSRDYRDHTEAFF
TGTGCCACCAGCAGAGATTATAGGGACCACACTGAAGCTTTCTTT
>TRBV7-2|.|.|TRBJ2-3
CASSELRDWQTDTQYF
TGTGCCAGCAGCGAACTCCGGGACTGGCAAACAGATACGCAGTATTTT
>TRBV5-6|.|.|TRBJ1-1
CASSLVGRGATEAFF
TGTGCCAGCAGCTTGGTGGGAAGAGGAGCCACTGAAGCTTTCTTT
>TRBV2|.|.|TRBJ2-3
CASSPTDTQYF
TGTGCCAGCAGCCCCACGGATACGCAGTATTTT
>TRBV19|.|.|TRBJ2-1
CASSATVGQFSEQFF
TGTGCCAGTAGCGCAACAGTCGGACAGTTCTCTGAGCAGTTCTTC
>TRBV30|.|.|TRBJ1-3
CAWSGTARGNTIYF
TGTGCCTGGAGTGGGACGGCGAGAGGAAACACCATATATTTT
>TRBV7-8|.|TRBD2|TRBJ2-7
CASSSGLAFIYEQYF
TGTGCCAGCAGCTCTGGACTAGCGTTCATCTACGAGCAGTACTTC
>TRBV5-1|.|.|TRBJ1-2
CASSLLGDYGYTF
TGCGCCAGCAGCTTACTCGGGGACTATGGCTACACCTTC
>TRBV7-2|once|.|TRBJ2-7
CASSLMASSEQYF
TGTGCCAGCAGCTTGATGGCGTCATCCGAGCAGTACTTC
>TRBV5-6|.|.|TRBJ2-2
CASSLDIGRYTGELFF
TGTGCCAGCAGCTTGGATATAGGACGTTACACCGGGGAGCTGTTTTTT
>TRBV7-2|.|TRBD1|TRBJ1-2
CASSLASGQGAYGYTF
TGTGCCAGCAGCTTAGCCTCGGGACAGGGGGCCTATGGCTACACCTTC
>TRBV19|.|.|TRBJ1-5
CASSIDTLAKPQHF
TGTGCCAGTAGTATCGACACCCTGGCGAAGCCCCAGCATTTT
>TRBV3-1/TRBV3-2|.|TRBD2|TRBJ2-1
CASSQDSGGSYNEQFF
TGTGCCAGCAGCCAGGATAGCGGGGGCTCCTACAATGAGCAGTTCTTC
>TRBV5-5|.|.|TRBJ2-2
CASSFSRGSNTGELFF
TGTGCCAGCAGCTTCAGTCGGGGGTCCAACACCGGGGAGCTGTTTTTT
>TRBV7-8|.|.|TRBJ1-4
CASSSDTGREKLFF
TGTGCCAGCAGCTCCGACACGGGTCGAGAAAAACTGTTTTTT
>TRBV7-9|.|TRBD2|TRBJ2-5
CASSRLAGGQETQYF
TGTGCCAGCAGCAGACTAGCGGGGGGGCAAGAGACCCAGTACTTC
>TRBV3-1/TRBV3-2|.|.|TRBJ1-2
CASSQDGGGGYGYTF
TGTGCCAGCAGCCAAGACGGGGGGGGCGGCTATGGCTACACCTTC
>TRBV30|.|.|TRBJ2-7
CAWNDDLSYEQYF
TGTGCCTGGAACGACGACCTGAGCTACGAGCAGTACTTC
>TRBV9|.|.|TRBJ1-2
CASSVSGNHGYTF
TGTGCCAGCAGCGTGTCGGGCAACCATGGCTACACCTTC
>TRBV7-6|.|.|TRBJ1-6
CASGERGVGPNSPLHF
TGTGCCAGCGGTGAGCGGGGGGTCGGACCAAATTCACCCCTCCACTTT
>TRBV27|.|.|TRBJ2-7
CASSLLLGYEQYF
TGTGCCAGCAGTTTGTTATTGGGCTACGAGCAGTACTTC
>TRBV2|.|.|TRBJ1-2
CASLPGRGYGYTF
TGTGCCAGCCTACCCGGCAGGGGCTATGGCTACACCTTC
>TRBV29-1|.|.|TRBJ1-2
CSVEMDTSQGGYTF
TGCAGCGTTGAGATGGACACTTCGCAGGGTGGCTACACCTTC
>TRBV16|.|TRBD1|TRBJ1-4
CASSQRTGEGEKLFF
TGTGCCAGCAGCCAACGGACAGGCGAGGGGGAAAAACTGTTTTTT
>TRBV20-1|.|.|TRBJ1-2
CSATESGYGRNGYTF
TGCAGTGCTACTGAGTCAGGGTACGGTCGAAATGGCTACACCTTC
>TRBV27|.|.|TRBJ1-1
CATYGQNTEAFF
TGTGCCACCTACGGACAGAACACTGAAGCTTTCTTT
>TRBV7-9|.|.|TRBJ1-2
CASSFHRDNYGYTF
TGTGCCAGCAGCTTCCACAGGGATAACTATGGCTACACCTTC
>TRBV7-2|.|TRBD1|TRBJ1-1
CASRSQGALNTEAFF
TGTGCCAGCAGGTCACAGGGGGCCCTGAACACTGAAGCTTTCTTT
>TRBV5-8|.|.|TRBJ1-1
CASSLDWDKMNTEAFF
TGTGCCAGCAGCTTGGACTGGGATAAGATGAACACTGAAGCTTTCTTT